This record concerns one TCR beta chain sequence. The antigen remains undetermined. The sample originates from a study of blood T cells in healthy people across ages. Findings and limits, study-wide: Among T cells, TCR beta diversity per million cells dropped roughly linearly as age rose. Naive T cell percentage by flow cytometry tracked strongly with beta diversity. Those diversity estimates obtained from one million T cells were thought to be underestimates.

The use of a sample-barcoded 5' primer and a J-beta primer mix characterized a second PCR of about 6 to 12 cycles. TCRdb independently ran MiXCR on the 5' RACE reads; one entry per CDR3 protein. This table holds under 800,000 distinct CDR3 sequences, roughly 20% found once. The CDR3 is made up of 14 amino acids. Trimming shortened V by 9 bases and J by 5 bases, and 19 bases separated the two germline ends. From germline, CDR1 is KGHSH and CDR2 LQKENI. Sequencing was done on a sample of blood. The chain recombines TRBV18 with TRBJ2-5; D is undetermined. The receptor was isolated from a man aged 65-85 years in good health. CDR3 in DNA: TGTGCCAGTAGTTCCGTAGCCCTTCTGGAGACCCAGTACTTC. Encoded protein: CASSSVALLETQYF.